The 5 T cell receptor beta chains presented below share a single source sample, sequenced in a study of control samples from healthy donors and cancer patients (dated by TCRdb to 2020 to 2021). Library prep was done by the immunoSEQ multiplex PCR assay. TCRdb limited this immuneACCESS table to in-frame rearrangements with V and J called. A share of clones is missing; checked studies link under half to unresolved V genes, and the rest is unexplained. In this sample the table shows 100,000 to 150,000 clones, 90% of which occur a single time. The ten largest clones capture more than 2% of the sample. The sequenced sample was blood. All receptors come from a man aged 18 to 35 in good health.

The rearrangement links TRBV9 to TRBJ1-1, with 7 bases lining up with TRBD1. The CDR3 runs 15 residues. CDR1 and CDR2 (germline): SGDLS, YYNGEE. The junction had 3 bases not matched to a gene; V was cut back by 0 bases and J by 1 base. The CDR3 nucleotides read TGTGCCAGCAGCGTAGTTGGGGACAGGAACACTGAAGCTTTCTTT. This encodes CASSVVGDRNTEAFF.

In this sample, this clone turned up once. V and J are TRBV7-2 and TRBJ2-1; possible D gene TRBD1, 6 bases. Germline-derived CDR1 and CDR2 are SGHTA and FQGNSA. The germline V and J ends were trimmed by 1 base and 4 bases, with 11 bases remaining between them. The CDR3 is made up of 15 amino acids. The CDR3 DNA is TGTGCCAGCAGCTTAGACAGGGACCATTACAATGAGCAGTTCTTC. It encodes CASSLDRDHYNEQFF.

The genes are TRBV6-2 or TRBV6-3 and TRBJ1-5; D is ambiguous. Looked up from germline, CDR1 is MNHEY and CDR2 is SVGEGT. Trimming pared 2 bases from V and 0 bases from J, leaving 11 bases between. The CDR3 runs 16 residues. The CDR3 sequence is CASSYAPGNSNQPQHF. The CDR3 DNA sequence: TGTGCCAGCAGTTACGCCCCGGGGAATAGCAATCAGCCCCAGCATTTT.

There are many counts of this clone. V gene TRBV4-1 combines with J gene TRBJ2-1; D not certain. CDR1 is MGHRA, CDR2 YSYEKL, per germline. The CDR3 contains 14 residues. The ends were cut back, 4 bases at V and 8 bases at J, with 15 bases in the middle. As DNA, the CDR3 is TGCGCCAGCAGCCGGGCATACGGCTTTGATGAGCAGTTCTTC. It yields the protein CASSRAYGFDEQFF.

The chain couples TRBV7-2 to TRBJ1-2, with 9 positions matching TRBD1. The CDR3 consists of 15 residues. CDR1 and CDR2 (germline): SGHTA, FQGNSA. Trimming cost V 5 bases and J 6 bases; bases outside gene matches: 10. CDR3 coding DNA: TGTGCCAGCAGCGCCCTGACAGGGGGTGAAGATGGCTACACCTTC. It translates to CASSALTGGEDGYTF.